This is a list of T cell receptor beta chains from one sample in a study of blood T cell repertoires in COVID-19. The table came from immunoSEQ multiplex PCR; TCRdb's copy has only in-frame clones and leaves some out. In the table there are some 31,000 clones, around 93% of which are singletons. The specimen was peripheral blood. These receptors all stem from a human donor with active COVID-19. The donor label of this sample is uncertain. The CDR3 runs from the conserved cysteine through the conserved F or W. D genes are given only for firm matches. Part of the rows lack a size; the others show once, few, many or a class for expanded clones.

CDR3: CASSPPGLAGLNEQFF; DNA: TGTGCCAGCAGCCCCCCCGGACTAGCGGGTCTAAATGAGCAGTTCTTC; size: -; V: TRBV7-6; D: TRBD2; J: TRBJ2-1
CDR3: CASSETGKSTDTQYF; DNA: TGCGCCAGCAGTGAGACGGGGAAGAGCACAGATACGCAGTATTTT; size: -; V: TRBV10-1; D: -; J: TRBJ2-3
CDR3: CASSVGTSVSYEQYF; DNA: TGTGCCAGCAGCGTAGGGACTAGCGTATCCTACGAGCAGTACTTC; size: -; V: TRBV9; D: TRBD2; J: TRBJ2-7
CDR3: CASSSGSGSLLNGYTF; DNA: TGTGCCAGCAGTTCCGGCAGCGGTAGTTTGTTAAATGGCTACACCTTC; size: -; V: TRBV5-4; D: -; J: TRBJ1-2
CDR3: CASSIGTTDTQYF; DNA: TGTGCCAGCAGCATAGGGACAACAGATACGCAGTATTTT; size: -; V: TRBV5-4; D: -; J: TRBJ2-3
CDR3: CASSVGGQGVYNEQFF; DNA: TGTGCCAGCAGCGTAGGGGGACAGGGGGTTTACAATGAGCAGTTCTTC; size: -; V: TRBV9; D: TRBD1; J: TRBJ2-1
CDR3: CASSAGLAGVQETQYF; DNA: TGTGCCAGCAGCGCCGGACTAGCGGGGGTACAAGAGACCCAGTACTTC; size: -; V: TRBV9; D: TRBD2; J: TRBJ2-5
CDR3: CSVEGGEGYTF; DNA: TGCAGCGTTGAGGGAGGGGAAGGCTACACCTTC; size: -; V: TRBV29-1; D: -; J: TRBJ1-2
CDR3: CAWRVDRGFSGNTIYF; DNA: TGTGCCTGGAGGGTTGACAGGGGCTTCTCTGGAAACACCATATATTTT; size: -; V: TRBV30; D: TRBD1; J: TRBJ1-3
CDR3: CASSLLGDSRGEQYF; DNA: TGTGCCAGCAGTTTACTGGGGGACAGCCGGGGGGAGCAGTACTTC; size: -; V: TRBV28; D: -; J: TRBJ2-7
CDR3: CASRGQGSSGELFF; DNA: TGTGCCAGCAGAGGACAGGGGAGTTCCGGGGAGCTGTTTTTT; size: -; V: TRBV2; D: TRBD1; J: TRBJ2-2
CDR3: CASSLSYGGSSKQYF; DNA: TGTGCCAGCAGTTTGAGTTATGGCGGGAGTTCAAAGCAGTACTTC; size: -; V: TRBV27; D: TRBD2; J: TRBJ2-7
CDR3: CASSYGGGTEAFF; DNA: TGTGCCAGCAGTTACGGCGGGGGCACTGAAGCTTTCTTT; size: once; V: TRBV6-5; D: -; J: TRBJ1-1
CDR3: CASSRGDGTLHYNEQFF; DNA: TGTGCCAGCAGCCGAGGGGACGGGACACTTCATTACAATGAGCAGTTCTTC; size: -; V: TRBV3-1/TRBV3-2; D: -; J: TRBJ2-1
CDR3: CASTFDTYNEQFF; DNA: TGTGCCAGCACCTTCGACACTTACAATGAGCAGTTCTTC; size: -; V: TRBV12-3/TRBV12-4; D: -; J: TRBJ2-1
CDR3: CASSVDISSTDTQYF; DNA: TGTGCCAGCAGCGTAGACATATCTAGCACAGATACGCAGTATTTT; size: -; V: TRBV9; D: -; J: TRBJ2-3
CDR3: CASSQTATGELFF; DNA: TGTGCCAGCAGTCAGACAGCAACCGGGGAGCTGTTTTTT; size: once; V: TRBV27; D: -; J: TRBJ2-2
CDR3: CASSQDLRPTDTQYF; DNA: TGCGCCAGCAGCCAAGATTTGCGGCCCACAGATACGCAGTATTTT; size: -; V: TRBV4-3; D: -; J: TRBJ2-3
CDR3: CSASIGLAGVYEQFF; DNA: TGCAGTGCTAGTATAGGACTAGCGGGAGTTTACGAGCAGTTCTTC; size: -; V: TRBV20-1; D: TRBD2; J: TRBJ2-1
CDR3: CASSQMLAGLLAYEQYF; DNA: TGCGCCAGCAGCCAAATGCTAGCGGGACTCCTCGCCTACGAGCAGTACTTC; size: -; V: TRBV4-1; D: TRBD2; J: TRBJ2-7
CDR3: CASSQPGLAGEQYF; DNA: TGTGCCAGCAGCCAGCCGGGACTAGCGGGCGAGCAGTACTTC; size: -; V: TRBV14; D: TRBD2; J: TRBJ2-7
CDR3: CASSLQGGVSHGYTF; DNA: TGTGCCAGCAGCTTACAGGGGGGCGTTAGTCATGGCTACACCTTC; size: -; V: TRBV7-2; D: TRBD1; J: TRBJ1-2
CDR3: CASSPRLAGARNEQFF; DNA: TGTGCCAGCAGTCCCCGACTAGCGGGAGCGCGCAATGAGCAGTTCTTC; size: -; V: TRBV27; D: TRBD2; J: TRBJ2-1
CDR3: CASSLVQQYEQYF; DNA: TGTGCCAGCAGTTTGGTTCAACAGTACGAGCAGTACTTC; size: -; V: TRBV12-3/TRBV12-4; D: -; J: TRBJ2-7
CDR3: CSVSSGGTGELFF; DNA: TGCAGCGTCTCTAGCGGGGGGACCGGGGAGCTGTTTTTT; size: -; V: TRBV29-1; D: TRBD2; J: TRBJ2-2
CDR3: CAIYFSGHDLSYEQYF; DNA: TGTGCCATTTATTTTAGCGGGCACGACCTTTCCTACGAGCAGTACTTC; size: -; V: TRBV10-3; D: TRBD2; J: TRBJ2-7
CDR3: CASSSGGAEYEQFF; DNA: TGTGCCAGCAGCAGCGGGGGGGCCGAGTATGAGCAGTTCTTC; size: -; V: TRBV11-3; D: TRBD2; J: TRBJ2-1
CDR3: CAVRAGGLPYNEQFF; DNA: TGTGCCGTCAGGGCGGGAGGTCTTCCCTACAATGAGCAGTTCTTC; size: -; V: TRBV5-4; D: TRBD2; J: TRBJ2-1